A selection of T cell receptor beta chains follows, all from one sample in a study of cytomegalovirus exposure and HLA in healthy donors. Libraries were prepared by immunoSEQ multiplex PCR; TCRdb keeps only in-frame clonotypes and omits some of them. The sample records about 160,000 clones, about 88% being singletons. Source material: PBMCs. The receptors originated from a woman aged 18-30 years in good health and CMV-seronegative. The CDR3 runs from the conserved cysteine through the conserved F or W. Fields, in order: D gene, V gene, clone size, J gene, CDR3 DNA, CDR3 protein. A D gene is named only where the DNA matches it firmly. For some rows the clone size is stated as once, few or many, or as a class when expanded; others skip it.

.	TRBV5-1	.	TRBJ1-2	TGCGCCAGCAGCGCGGCCGGGACAATCTATGGCTACACCTTC	CASSAAGTIYGYTF
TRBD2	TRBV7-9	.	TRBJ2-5	TGTGCCAGCAGCTTACCCGCGGGGGGGTACGAGACCCAGTACTTC	CASSLPAGGYETQYF
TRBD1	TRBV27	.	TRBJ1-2	TGTGCCAGCAGTTTGTGGACAGGGGGCGGAGTGTCTGGCTACACCTTC	CASSLWTGGGVSGYTF
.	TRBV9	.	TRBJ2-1	TGTGCCAGCAGCGTAGAAAGTCTAGCGTCAACCAATGAGCAGTTCTTC	CASSVESLASTNEQFF
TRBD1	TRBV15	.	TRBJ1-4	TGTGCCACCAGCAGAGGGACAGGGGATGAAAAACTGTTTTTT	CATSRGTGDEKLFF
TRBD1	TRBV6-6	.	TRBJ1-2	TGTGCCAGCAGCCAACGACAGGGAAGGGATGGCTACACCTTC	CASSQRQGRDGYTF
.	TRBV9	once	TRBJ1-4	TGTGCCAGCAGCGCCTCAGGGCTGGGTAATGAAAAACTGTTTTTT	CASSASGLGNEKLFF
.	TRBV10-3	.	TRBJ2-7	TGTGCCATCAGTCCGTGGAGGAACCATCAAAGCGACGAGCAGTACTTC	CAISPWRNHQSDEQYF
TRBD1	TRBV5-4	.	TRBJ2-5	TGTGCCAGCAGCCCGGGGACAGGGGTGGAGACCCAGTACTTC	CASSPGTGVETQYF
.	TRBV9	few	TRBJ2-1	TGTGCCAGCAGCGTAGATGGTGGTGCTAGCCACAATGAGCAGTTCTTC	CASSVDGGASHNEQFF
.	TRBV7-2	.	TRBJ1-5	TGTGCCAGCAGTAGCAGGGGAGGCAATCAGCCCCAGCATTTT	CASSSRGGNQPQHF
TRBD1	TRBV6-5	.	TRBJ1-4	TGTGCCAGCAGTACGGGACAGGGAAGCGAAAAACTGTTTTTT	CASSTGQGSEKLFF
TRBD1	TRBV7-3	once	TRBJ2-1	TGTGCCAGCAGCTCGACAGGGCCCAATGAGCAGTTCTTC	CASSSTGPNEQFF
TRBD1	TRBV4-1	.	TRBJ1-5	TGCGCCAGCAGCCAAGGGCAGGGGGCGCGGGGTCAGCCCCAGCATTTT	CASSQGQGARGQPQHF
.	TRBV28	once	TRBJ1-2	TGTGCCAGCCGCGTTACCCCCTATGGCTACACCTTC	CASRVTPYGYTF
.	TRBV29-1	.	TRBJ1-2	TGCAGCGTTGCGGGATTGTCTAACTATGGCTACACCTTC	CSVAGLSNYGYTF
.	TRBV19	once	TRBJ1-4	TGTGCCAGTAGTATGAACAGGGCCAACGAAAAACTGTTTTTT	CASSMNRANEKLFF
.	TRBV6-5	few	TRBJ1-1	TGTGCCAGCAGTTACTCGGGGACATTTGGTGAAGCTTTCTTT	CASSYSGTFGEAFF
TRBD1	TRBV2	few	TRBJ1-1	TGTGCCAGCAGTGAATTCCCCCCGGGGACAGGGACCTCTGAAGCTTTCTTT	CASSEFPPGTGTSEAFF
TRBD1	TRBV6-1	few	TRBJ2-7	TGTGCCAGCAGTGAAGAAGGGACAGGGGGCTACGAGCAGTACTTC	CASSEEGTGGYEQYF
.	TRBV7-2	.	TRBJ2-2	TGTGCCAGCAGCCTTACTTCCCGAGGTGGCGGGGAGCTGTTTTTT	CASSLTSRGGGELFF
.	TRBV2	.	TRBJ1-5	TGTGCCAGCAGTGAGGGGGGTCGCAATCAGCCCCAGCATTTT	CASSEGGRNQPQHF
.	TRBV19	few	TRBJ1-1	TGTGCCAGTAGTATAGGAGGGCCGAACACTGAAGCTTTCTTT	CASSIGGPNTEAFF
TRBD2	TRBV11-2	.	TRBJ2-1	TGTGCCAGCAGCTTGTCCTCTCTAGCGGGGGTTCGCCTGTTCTTC	CASSLSSLAGVRLFF
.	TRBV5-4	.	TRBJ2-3	TGTGCCAGCAGCTTTAATCCAGGGAAGCGTTCGGATACGCAGTATTTT	CASSFNPGKRSDTQYF
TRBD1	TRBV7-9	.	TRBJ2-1	TGTGCCAGCAGCCCGTGGACAGGGGGCCATGAGCAGTTCTTC	CASSPWTGGHEQFF
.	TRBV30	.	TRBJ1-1	TGTGCCTGGAAACCGACACAGGGTGCCGGGCGGGCGAACACTGAAGCTTTCTTT	CAWKPTQGAGRANTEAFF
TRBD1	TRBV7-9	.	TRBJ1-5	TGTGCCAGCAGCCGGGACAGACTTAATCAGCCCCAGCATTTT	CASSRDRLNQPQHF
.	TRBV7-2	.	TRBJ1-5	TGTGCCAGCAGCTCGACACAGGGACGCAATCAGCCCCAGCATTTT	CASSSTQGRNQPQHF
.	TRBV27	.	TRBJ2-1	TGTGCCAGCAGTTTATACGGGACCTACAATGAGCAGTTCTTC	CASSLYGTYNEQFF
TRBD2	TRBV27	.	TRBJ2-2	TGTGCCAGCAGTCACGGGACTAGCGGGAGTGCCGGGGAGCTGTTTTTT	CASSHGTSGSAGELFF